Sequencing of this TCR beta chain was carried out in a study of radiation and T cells in renal cell carcinoma. Time point reported: blood 4 weeks post-SBRT, at nephrectomy. Stated treatment: 15 Gy SBRT to primary tumor, nephrectomy 4 weeks later. V shed 10 bases and J shed 0 bases, with 19 bases lying between them. The CDR3 has 16 amino acids. Germline CDR1 is LNHDA and CDR2 is SQIVND (reference sequence). Libraries were prepared by immunoSEQ multiplex PCR; TCRdb keeps only in-frame clonotypes and omits some of them. Of about 83,000 clones in the sample, roughly 80% are singletons; the top ten hold around 2.5%.

Sequencing was performed on blood, taken from a patient whose treatment included radiotherapy and nephrectomy. This receptor was taken from a woman aged 60-75 years with renal cell carcinoma. This chain uses TRBV19 with TRBJ1-5, with D possibly TRBD1 on 5 matching bases. This CDR3 reads CATRKTDQHSNQPQHF. CDR3 bases: TGTGCCACTCGAAAGACAGATCAGCATAGCAATCAGCCCCAGCATTTT.